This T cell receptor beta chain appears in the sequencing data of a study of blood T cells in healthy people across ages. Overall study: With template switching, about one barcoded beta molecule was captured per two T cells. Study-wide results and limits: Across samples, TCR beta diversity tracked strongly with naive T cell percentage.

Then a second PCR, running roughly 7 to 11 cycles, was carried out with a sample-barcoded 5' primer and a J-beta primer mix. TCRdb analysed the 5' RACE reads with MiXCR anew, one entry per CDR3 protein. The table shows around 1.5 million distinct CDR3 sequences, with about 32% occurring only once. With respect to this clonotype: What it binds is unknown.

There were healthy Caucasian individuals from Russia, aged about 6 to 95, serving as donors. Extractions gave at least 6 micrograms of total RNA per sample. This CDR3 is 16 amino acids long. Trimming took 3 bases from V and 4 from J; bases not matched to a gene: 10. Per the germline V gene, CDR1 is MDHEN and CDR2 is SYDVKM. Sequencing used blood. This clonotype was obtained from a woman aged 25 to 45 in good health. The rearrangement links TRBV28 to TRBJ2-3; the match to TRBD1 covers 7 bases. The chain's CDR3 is CASSFSGGESADTQYF. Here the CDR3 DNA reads TGTGCCAGCAGTTTCTCAGGGGGAGAAAGTGCAGATACGCAGTATTTT.